Listed below are T cell receptor beta chains from one sample, sequenced in a study of CD8 T cells in Susac syndrome. Using its own MiXCR run on the immunoSEQ multiplex PCR reads, TCRdb lists one record per CDR3 protein. The repertoire consists of roughly 190,000 distinct CDR3 sequences, with over 85% occurring once and the leading ten covering 0.085% to 0.12%. Input material: CD4+ T cells from PBMCs. Receptor source: a human donor in good health. Each CDR3 is given with its conserved first and last residue. Each record gives: J gene, V gene, CDR3 protein.

>TRBJ2-7|TRBV29-1
CSVTIGRYEQYF
>TRBJ1-2|TRBV29-1
CSVDGVNNYGYTF
>TRBJ2-3|TRBV29-1
CSVGGQGAGTQYF
>TRBJ2-1|TRBV7-9
CASSPGQDNNEQFF
>TRBJ2-7|TRBV28
CASSLPGSQLYEQYF
>TRBJ1-2|TRBV30
CAWSHGSGGVSNGYTF
>TRBJ2-2|TRBV15
CATSRAGSRGELFF
>TRBJ2-1|TRBV15
CATSRGGGYNEQFF
>TRBJ2-7|TRBV20-1
CSARVGQGKGYEQYF
>TRBJ2-7|TRBV27
CASSMSPRGSPYEQYF
>TRBJ1-1|TRBV30
CAWRGRQGLAEAFF
>TRBJ2-7|TRBV29-1
CSVAARRAYEQYF
>TRBJ2-1|TRBV29-1
CSVDPGQGVYEQFF
>TRBJ2-1|TRBV27
CASSSSLHEQFF
>TRBJ1-1|TRBV18
CASSPRGQVNTEAFF
>TRBJ2-5|TRBV7-2
CASSIVAGGQETQYF
>TRBJ2-3|TRBV29-1
CSVVHRGRRDTQYF
>TRBJ2-2|TRBV12-3/TRBV12-4
CASSLTSGSSTGELFF
>TRBJ2-1|TRBV11-2
CASSPRLAGVYNEQFF
>TRBJ1-1|TRBV7-9
CASVESQGTEAFF
>TRBJ2-5|TRBV29-1
CSVKDPRQETQYF
>TRBJ1-1|TRBV12-3/TRBV12-4
CASSLRRPNTEAFF
>TRBJ1-1|TRBV30
CAWVSRDFLTEAFF
>TRBJ2-5|TRBV9
CASSVGQGAQETQYF
>TRBJ2-3|TRBV29-1
CSVGGRITDTQYF
>TRBJ2-1|TRBV28
CASSSGWRADEQFF
>TRBJ2-7|TRBV29-1
CSVGAQAYEQYF
>TRBJ2-4|TRBV10-2
CASEGSENIQYF
>TRBJ2-7|TRBV18
CASQDRVHEQYF
>TRBJ2-1|TRBV20-1
CSVNRASGGEQFF
>TRBJ2-1|TRBV27
CASGIDEQFF
>TRBJ2-7|TRBV2
CASSRSMGQGPYEQYF
>TRBJ1-2|TRBV28
CASSGNNYGYTF
>TRBJ2-5|TRBV3-1
CASSQGGTQETQYF
>TRBJ2-6|TRBV27
CASSLRGPSSGANVLTF
>TRBJ2-7|TRBV20-1
CSARDSAGRGYEQYF
>TRBJ2-3|TRBV27
CASNKVGTDTQYF
>TRBJ2-5|TRBV7-2
CASSQRLAGVETQYF
>TRBJ1-1|TRBV30
CAWRGDYNTEAFF
>TRBJ1-4|TRBV18
CASSPPRANNEKLFF